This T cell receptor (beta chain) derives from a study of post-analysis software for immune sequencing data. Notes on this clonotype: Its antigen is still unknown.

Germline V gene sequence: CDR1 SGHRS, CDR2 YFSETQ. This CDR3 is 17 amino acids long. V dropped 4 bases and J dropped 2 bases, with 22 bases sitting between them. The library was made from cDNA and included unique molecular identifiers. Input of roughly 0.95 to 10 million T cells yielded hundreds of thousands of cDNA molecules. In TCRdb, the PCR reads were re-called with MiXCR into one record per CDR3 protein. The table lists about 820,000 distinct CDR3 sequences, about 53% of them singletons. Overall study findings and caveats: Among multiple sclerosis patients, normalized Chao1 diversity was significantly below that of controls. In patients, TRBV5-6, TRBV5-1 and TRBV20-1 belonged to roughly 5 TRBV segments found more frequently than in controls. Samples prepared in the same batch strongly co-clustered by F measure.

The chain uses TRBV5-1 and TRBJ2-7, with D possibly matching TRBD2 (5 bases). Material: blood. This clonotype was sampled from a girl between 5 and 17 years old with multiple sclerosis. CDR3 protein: CASSPLPSGGFTYEQYF. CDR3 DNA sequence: TGCGCCAGCAGCCCTCTCCCTTCGGGCGGGTTCACCTACGAGCAGTACTTC.